The rows below give T cell receptor beta chains drawn from one sample of a study of blood T cell repertoires in COVID-19. Profiling relied on immunoSEQ multiplex PCR, and the TCRdb table lists in-frame clones only, not all of them. The sample lists approximately 77,000 clones; roughly 90% were seen once. Sequencing used peripheral blood. These receptors originate from a man between 45 and 60 years old with active COVID-19. Both conserved end residues are part of each CDR3. The D gene is left open where the match is weak. Rows may omit the clone size; those that give it use once, few, many or a size class.

TRBV28	TRBJ1-5	-	TRBD1	TGTGCCAGCAGTCTAACCTGGACAGGGGGCAATCAGCCCCAGCATTTT	CASSLTWTGGNQPQHF
TRBV3-1/TRBV3-2	TRBJ1-1	once	TRBD1	TGTGCCAGCAGCCCGGGACAGGGGACAGTGAACACTGAAGCTTTCTTT	CASSPGQGTVNTEAFF
TRBV3-1/TRBV3-2	TRBJ1-3	few	-	TGTGCCAGCAGCCAAGTTCGAGACAGCCTTTACTCTGGAAACACCATATATTTT	CASSQVRDSLYSGNTIYF
TRBV9	TRBJ2-1	once	TRBD1	TGTGCCAGCAGTACCCTGTTAGGACAGGGGAGGTCCGATGAGCAGTTCTTC	CASSTLLGQGRSDEQFF
TRBV2	TRBJ2-7	few	TRBD2	TGTGCCAGCAGCGAGCGGGATCACGACGAGCAGTACTTC	CASSERDHDEQYF
TRBV1	TRBJ1-3	-	-	TGCACCAGCAGCCACAAAGAGGGGGGGGCGGGAAACACCATATATTTT	CTSSHKEGGAGNTIYF
TRBV28	TRBJ1-2	few	-	TGTGCCAGCATCGGGTCGGGACTCCGTAACTATGGCTACACCTTC	CASIGSGLRNYGYTF
TRBV4-2	TRBJ2-5	-	-	TGTGCCAGCAGCCAAGACAGGGGTCGGCGAGAGACCCAGTACTTC	CASSQDRGRRETQYF
TRBV4-1	TRBJ1-4	-	TRBD1	TGCGCCAGCAGCCAAGGACAGGGGGCAGGGTCCGAAAAACTGTTTTTT	CASSQGQGAGSEKLFF
TRBV5-6	TRBJ2-7	-	-	TGTGCCAGCAGCTTGACAGGTTCATCCTCCTACGAGCAGTACTTC	CASSLTGSSSYEQYF
TRBV6-1	TRBJ1-3	-	-	TGTGCCAGCAGTGGGCTCAGGCTGGGCTCTGGAAACACCATATATTTT	CASSGLRLGSGNTIYF
TRBV7-9	TRBJ1-2	-	TRBD1	TGTGCCAGCAGCTATGGAGGTGCAGACAGGGGGGGTGGCTACACCTTC	CASSYGGADRGGGYTF
TRBV4-1	TRBJ1-4	-	-	TGCGCCAGCAGCCAAGATCCAGGGACAACAACTAATGAAAAACTGTTTTTT	CASSQDPGTTTNEKLFF
TRBV15	TRBJ2-7	-	-	TGTGCCACCAGCAGAGCCCGTTCGGTCGCAGGGTCCTACGAGCAGTACTTC	CATSRARSVAGSYEQYF
TRBV6-2/TRBV6-3	TRBJ1-5	few	TRBD1	TGTGCCAGCAGTTCCGACAGGGACCGAAATCAGCCCCAGCATTTT	CASSSDRDRNQPQHF
TRBV11-3	TRBJ2-7	-	-	TGTGCCAGCAGCTTAGGTCCGCAGGGGACGCTCTACGAGCAGTACTTC	CASSLGPQGTLYEQYF
TRBV19	TRBJ2-3	-	-	TGTGCCAAGAAGAGGACAGATACGCAGTATTTT	CAKKRTDTQYF
TRBV27	TRBJ2-2	-	-	TGTGCCAGCAGTTCCCCCACTAACACCGGGGAGCTGTTTTTT	CASSSPTNTGELFF
TRBV10-3	TRBJ2-5	-	TRBD2	TGTGCCATACAGACTAGCGGCCAAGAGACCCAGTACTTC	CAIQTSGQETQYF
TRBV5-1	TRBJ2-7	few	TRBD1	TGCGCCAGCATGGGACAGACGACCTACGAGCAGTACTTC	CASMGQTTYEQYF
TRBV28	TRBJ2-6	-	-	TGTGCCAGCAGTTTCGTTCAGGGGAAGGGCTCTGGGGCCAACGTCCTGACTTTC	CASSFVQGKGSGANVLTF
TRBV3-1/TRBV3-2	TRBJ2-3	-	TRBD2	TGTGCCAGCAGCCATGGACTAGCGGGGGGGCCAGATACGCAGTATTTT	CASSHGLAGGPDTQYF
TRBV2	TRBJ1-4	few	TRBD1	TGTGCCAGCAGAGACAGGGTCGGTAATGAAAAACTGTTTTTT	CASRDRVGNEKLFF